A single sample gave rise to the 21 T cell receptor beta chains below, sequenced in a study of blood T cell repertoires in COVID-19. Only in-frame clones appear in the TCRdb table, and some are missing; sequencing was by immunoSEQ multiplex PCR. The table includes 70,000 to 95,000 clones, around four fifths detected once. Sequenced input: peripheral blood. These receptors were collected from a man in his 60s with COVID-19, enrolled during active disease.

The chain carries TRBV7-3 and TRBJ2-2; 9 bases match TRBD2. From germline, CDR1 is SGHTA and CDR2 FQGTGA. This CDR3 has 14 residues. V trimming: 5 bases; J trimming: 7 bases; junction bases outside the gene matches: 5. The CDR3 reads CASSVAGVNGELFF. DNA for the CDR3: TGTGCCAGCAGCGTAGCGGGAGTGAACGGGGAGCTGTTTTTT.

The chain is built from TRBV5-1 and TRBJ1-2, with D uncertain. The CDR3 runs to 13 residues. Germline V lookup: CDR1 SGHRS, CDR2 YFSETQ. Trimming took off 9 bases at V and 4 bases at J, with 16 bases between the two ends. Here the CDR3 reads CATSEEAGYGYTF. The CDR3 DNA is TGCGCCACCTCGGAGGAGGCAGGCTATGGCTACACCTTC.

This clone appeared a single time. As DNA, the CDR3 is TGTGCCTGGAGTGTGACAGGGGCGGGTGAAAAACTGTTTTTT. This encodes CAWSVTGAGEKLFF. The chain has TRBV30 and TRBJ1-4; 8 positions agree with TRBD1. Germline CDR1 and CDR2: GTSNPN and SVGIG (reference sequence). The CDR3 contains 14 residues. Trimming took 0 bases from V and 7 from J; bases not matched to a gene: 4.

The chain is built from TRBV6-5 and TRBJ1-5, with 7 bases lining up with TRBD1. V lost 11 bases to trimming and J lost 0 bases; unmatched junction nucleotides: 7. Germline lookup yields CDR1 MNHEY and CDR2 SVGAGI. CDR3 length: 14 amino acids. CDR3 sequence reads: CASRGQNSNQPQHF. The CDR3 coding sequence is TGTGCCTCCCGGGGACAGAATAGCAATCAGCCCCAGCATTTT.

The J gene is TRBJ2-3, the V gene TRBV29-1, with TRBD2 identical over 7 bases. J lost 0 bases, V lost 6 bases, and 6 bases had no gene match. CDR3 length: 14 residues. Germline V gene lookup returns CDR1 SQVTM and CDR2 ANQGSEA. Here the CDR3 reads CSVGGSGSTDTQYF. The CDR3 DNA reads TGCAGCGTCGGGGGGTCAGGAAGCACAGATACGCAGTATTTT.

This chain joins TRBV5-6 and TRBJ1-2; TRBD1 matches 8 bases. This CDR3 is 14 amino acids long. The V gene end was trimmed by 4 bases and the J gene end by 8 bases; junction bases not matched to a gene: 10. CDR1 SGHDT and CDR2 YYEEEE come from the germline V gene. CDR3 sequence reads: CASSTTGVERGYTF. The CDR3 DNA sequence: TGTGCCAGCAGCACGACAGGGGTCGAAAGGGGCTACACCTTC.

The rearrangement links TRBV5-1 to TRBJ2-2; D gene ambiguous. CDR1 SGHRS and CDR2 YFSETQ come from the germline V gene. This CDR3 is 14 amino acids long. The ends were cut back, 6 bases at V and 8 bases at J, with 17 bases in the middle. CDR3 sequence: CASKDRDSTGELFF. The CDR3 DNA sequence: TGCGCCAGCAAAGACCGAGATAGCACGGGGGAGCTGTTTTTT.

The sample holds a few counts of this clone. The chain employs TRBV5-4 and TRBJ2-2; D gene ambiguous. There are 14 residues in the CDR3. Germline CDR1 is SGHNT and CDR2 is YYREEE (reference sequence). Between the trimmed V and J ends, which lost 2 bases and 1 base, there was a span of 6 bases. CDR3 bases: TGTGCCAGCAGCTTCTCGGGGAACACCGGGGAGCTGTTTTTT. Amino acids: CASSFSGNTGELFF.

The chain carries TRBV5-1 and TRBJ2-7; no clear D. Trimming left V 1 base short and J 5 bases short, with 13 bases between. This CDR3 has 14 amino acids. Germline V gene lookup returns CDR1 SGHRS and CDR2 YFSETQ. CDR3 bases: TGCGCCAGCAGCTTGTACAGCCCTACCGACGAGCAGTACTTC. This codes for CASSLYSPTDEQYF. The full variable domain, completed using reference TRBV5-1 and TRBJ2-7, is KAGVTQTPRYLIKTRGQQVTLSCSPISGHRSVSWYQQTPGQGLQFLFEYFSETQRNKGNFPGRFSGRQFSNSRSEMNVSTLELGDSALYLCASSLYSPTDEQYFGPGTRLTVT.

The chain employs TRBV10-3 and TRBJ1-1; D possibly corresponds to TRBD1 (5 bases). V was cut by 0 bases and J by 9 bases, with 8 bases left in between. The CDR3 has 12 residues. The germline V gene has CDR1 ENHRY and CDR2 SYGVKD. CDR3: CAISESGLQAFF. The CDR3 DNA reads TGTGCCATCAGTGAGTCGGGACTGCAAGCTTTCTTT.

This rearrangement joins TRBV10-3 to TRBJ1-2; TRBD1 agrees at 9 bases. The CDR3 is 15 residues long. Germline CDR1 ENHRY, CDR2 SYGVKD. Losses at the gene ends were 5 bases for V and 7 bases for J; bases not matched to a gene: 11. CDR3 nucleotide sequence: TGTGCCATCAGTCAGCTATCACAGGGGGCACGTGGCTACACCTTC. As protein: CAISQLSQGARGYTF.

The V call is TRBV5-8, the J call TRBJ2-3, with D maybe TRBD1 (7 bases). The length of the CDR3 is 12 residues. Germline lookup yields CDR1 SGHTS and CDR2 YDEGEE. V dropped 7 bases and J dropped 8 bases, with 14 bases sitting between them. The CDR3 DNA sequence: TGTGCCAGCGGAGGGGGCTGGGGTACGCAGTATTTT. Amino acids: CASGGGWGTQYF.

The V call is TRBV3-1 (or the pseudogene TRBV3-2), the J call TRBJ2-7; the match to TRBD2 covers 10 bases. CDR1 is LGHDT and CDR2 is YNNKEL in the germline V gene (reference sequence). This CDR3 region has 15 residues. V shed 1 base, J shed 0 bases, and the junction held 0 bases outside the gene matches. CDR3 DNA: TGTGCCAGCAGCCAAGCTAGCGGGAGCTCCTACGAGCAGTACTTC. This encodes CASSQASGSSYEQYF.

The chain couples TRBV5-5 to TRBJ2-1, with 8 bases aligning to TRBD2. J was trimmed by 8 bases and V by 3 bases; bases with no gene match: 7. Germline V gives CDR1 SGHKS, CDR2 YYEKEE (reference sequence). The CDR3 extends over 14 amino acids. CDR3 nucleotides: TGTGCCAGCAGCTACAGGACTAGCTGGGATGAGCAGTTCTTC. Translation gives CASSYRTSWDEQFF.

The CDR3 here is CASPQPIDRDYGYTF. The CDR3 nucleotides read TGTGCCAGCCCCCAGCCAATAGACAGGGACTATGGCTACACCTTC. The chain joins TRBV6-5 to TRBJ1-2; 7 bases line up with TRBD1. The germline CDR1 and CDR2 sequences are MNHEY and SVGAGI. V shed 8 bases, J shed 3 bases, and the junction held 12 bases outside the gene matches. This CDR3 has 15 residues.

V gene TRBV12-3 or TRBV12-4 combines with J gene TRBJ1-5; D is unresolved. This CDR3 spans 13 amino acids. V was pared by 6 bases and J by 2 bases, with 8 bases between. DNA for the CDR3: TGTGCCAGCAGCGATGAGGGCAATCAGCCCCAGCATTTT. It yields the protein CASSDEGNQPQHF.

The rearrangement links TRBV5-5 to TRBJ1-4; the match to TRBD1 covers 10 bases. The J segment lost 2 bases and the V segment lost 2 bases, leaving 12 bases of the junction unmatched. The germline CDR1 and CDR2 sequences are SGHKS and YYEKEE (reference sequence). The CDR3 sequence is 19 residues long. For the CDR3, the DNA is TGTGCCAGCAGCTTCTCCGGGACAGGGGCCCGCTCCACTAATGAAAAACTGTTTTTT. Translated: CASSFSGTGARSTNEKLFF. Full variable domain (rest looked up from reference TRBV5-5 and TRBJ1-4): DAGVTQSPTHLIKTRGQQVTLRCSPISGHKSVSWYQQVLGQGPQFIFQYYEKEERGRGNFPDRFSARQFPNYSSELNVNALLLGDSALYLCASSFSGTGARSTNEKLFFGSGTQLSVL.

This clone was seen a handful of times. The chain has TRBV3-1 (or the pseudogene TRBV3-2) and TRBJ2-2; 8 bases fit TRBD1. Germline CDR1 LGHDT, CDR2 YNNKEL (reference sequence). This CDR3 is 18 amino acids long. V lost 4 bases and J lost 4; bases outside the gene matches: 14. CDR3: CASSRAGGRGRFTGELFF. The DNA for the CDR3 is TGTGCCAGCAGCCGAGCCGGGGGCAGGGGGCGTTTCACCGGGGAGCTGTTTTTT.

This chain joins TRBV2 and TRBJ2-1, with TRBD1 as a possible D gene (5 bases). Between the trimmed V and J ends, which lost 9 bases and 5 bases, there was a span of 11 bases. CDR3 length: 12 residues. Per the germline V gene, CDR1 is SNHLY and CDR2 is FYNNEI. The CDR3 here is CARLGLNNEQFF. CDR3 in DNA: TGTGCCAGGTTGGGGCTGAACAATGAGCAGTTCTTC.

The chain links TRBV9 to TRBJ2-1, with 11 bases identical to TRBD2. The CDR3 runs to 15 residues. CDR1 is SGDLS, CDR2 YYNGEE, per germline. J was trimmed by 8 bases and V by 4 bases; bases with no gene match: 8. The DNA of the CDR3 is TGTGCCAGCAGCTTCTTAGCGGGGGGGCAGGATGAGCAGTTCTTC. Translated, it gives CASSFLAGGQDEQFF.

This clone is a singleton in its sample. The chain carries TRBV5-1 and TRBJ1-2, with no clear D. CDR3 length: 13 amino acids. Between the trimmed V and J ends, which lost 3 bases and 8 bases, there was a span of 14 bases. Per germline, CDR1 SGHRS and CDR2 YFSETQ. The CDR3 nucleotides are TGCGCCAGCAGCTCGGGAGACATAAGGGGCTACACCTTC. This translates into CASSSGDIRGYTF.